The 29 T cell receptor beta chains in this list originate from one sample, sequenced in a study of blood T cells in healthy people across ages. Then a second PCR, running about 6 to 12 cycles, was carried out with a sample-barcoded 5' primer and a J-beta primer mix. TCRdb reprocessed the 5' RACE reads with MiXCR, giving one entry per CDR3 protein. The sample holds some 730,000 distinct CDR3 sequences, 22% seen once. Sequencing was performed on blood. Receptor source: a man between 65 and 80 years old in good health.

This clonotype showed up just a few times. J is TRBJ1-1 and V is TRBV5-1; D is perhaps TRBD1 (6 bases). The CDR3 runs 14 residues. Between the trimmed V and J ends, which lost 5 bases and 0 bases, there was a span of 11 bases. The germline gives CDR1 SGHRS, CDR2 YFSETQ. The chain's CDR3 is CASRKDSMNTEAFF. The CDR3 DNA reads TGCGCCAGCAGAAAGGACAGCATGAACACTGAAGCTTTCTTT.

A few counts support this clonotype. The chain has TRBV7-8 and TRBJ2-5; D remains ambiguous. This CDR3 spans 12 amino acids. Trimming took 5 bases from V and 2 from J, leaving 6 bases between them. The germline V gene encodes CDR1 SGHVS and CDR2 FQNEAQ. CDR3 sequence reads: CASSAHQETQYF. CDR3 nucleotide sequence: TGTGCCAGCAGCGCCCATCAAGAGACCCAGTACTTC.

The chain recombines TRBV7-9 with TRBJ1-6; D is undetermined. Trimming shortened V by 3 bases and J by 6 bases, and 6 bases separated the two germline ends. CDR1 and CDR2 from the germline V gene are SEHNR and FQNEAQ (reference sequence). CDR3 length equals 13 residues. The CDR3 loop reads CASSFGVNSPLHF. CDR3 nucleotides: TGTGCCAGCAGCTTTGGGGTTAATTCACCCCTCCACTTT.

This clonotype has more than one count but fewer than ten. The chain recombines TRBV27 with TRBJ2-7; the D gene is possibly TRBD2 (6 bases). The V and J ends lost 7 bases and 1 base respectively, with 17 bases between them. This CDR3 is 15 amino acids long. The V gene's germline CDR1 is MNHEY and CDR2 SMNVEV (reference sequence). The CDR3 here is CASNPGTGVSYEQYF. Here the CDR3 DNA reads TGTGCCAGCAATCCCGGGACGGGGGTATCCTACGAGCAGTACTTC.

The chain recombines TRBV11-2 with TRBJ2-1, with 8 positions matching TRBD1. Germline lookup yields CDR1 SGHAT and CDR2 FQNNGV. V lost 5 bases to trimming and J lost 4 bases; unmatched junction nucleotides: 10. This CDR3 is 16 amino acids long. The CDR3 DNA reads TGTGCCAGCAGCCAAAAAGCAGGGGGCGCTTACAATGAGCAGTTCTTC. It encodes CASSQKAGGAYNEQFF.

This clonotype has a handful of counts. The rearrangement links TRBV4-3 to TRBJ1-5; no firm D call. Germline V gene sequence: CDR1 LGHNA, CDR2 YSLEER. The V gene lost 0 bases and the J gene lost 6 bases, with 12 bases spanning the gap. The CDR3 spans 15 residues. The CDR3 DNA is TGCGCCAGCAGCCAAGATCTAGGTTCGGGTCAGCCCCAGCATTTT. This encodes CASSQDLGSGQPQHF.

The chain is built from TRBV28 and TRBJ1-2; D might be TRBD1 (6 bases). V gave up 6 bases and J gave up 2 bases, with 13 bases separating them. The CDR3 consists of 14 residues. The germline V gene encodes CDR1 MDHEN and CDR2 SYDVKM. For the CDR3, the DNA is TGTGCCAGCAGCGAAGGACAGCCCAACTATGGCTACACCTTC. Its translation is CASSEGQPNYGYTF.

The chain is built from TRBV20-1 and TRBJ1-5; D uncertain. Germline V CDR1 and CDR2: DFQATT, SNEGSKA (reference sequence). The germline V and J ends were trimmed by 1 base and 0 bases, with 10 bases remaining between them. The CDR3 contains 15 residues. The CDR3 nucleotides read TGCAGTGCTAGAGTTGAGTGGGATAGCAATCAGCCCCAGCATTTT. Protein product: CSARVEWDSNQPQHF.

CDR3 DNA sequence: TGCAGTGCGAGCCTGATTACGAGCGGGGATAGCACAGATACGCAGTATTTT. As protein: CSASLITSGDSTDTQYF. V usage is TRBV20-1 and J usage is TRBJ2-3; TRBD2 aligns across 7 bases. This CDR3 has 17 amino acids. V shed 6 bases and J 0 bases; nucleotides not matched to a gene: 15. Germline CDR1 DFQATT, CDR2 SNEGSKA (reference sequence).

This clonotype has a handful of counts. As DNA, the CDR3 is TGTGCCAGCAGTTACGGTCGGGAAGAGACCCAGTACTTC. It is translated as CASSYGREETQYF. The chain employs TRBV6-6 and TRBJ2-5; D unresolved. The CDR3 runs 13 residues. Germline values: CDR1 MNHNY, CDR2 SVGAGI (reference sequence). Trimming left V 2 bases short and J 3 bases short, with 7 bases between.

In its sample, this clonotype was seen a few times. CDR3 sequence reads: CSARDEAGQVSGEETQYF. Written as DNA, the CDR3 is TGCAGTGCTAGAGATGAGGCGGGACAGGTTAGCGGCGAAGAGACCCAGTACTTC. J is TRBJ2-5 and V is TRBV20-1, with 8 bases that match TRBD1. The germline V gene has CDR1 DFQATT and CDR2 SNEGSKA (reference sequence). The J segment lost 3 bases and the V segment lost 0 bases, leaving 15 bases of the junction unmatched. The CDR3 has 18 residues.

The CDR3 sequence: CASSYLGYNEQFF. As DNA, the CDR3 is TGTGCCAGCAGTTACTTAGGTTACAATGAGCAGTTCTTC. This rearrangement joins TRBV6-2 or TRBV6-3 to TRBJ2-1; D is uncertain. Between the trimmed V and J ends, which lost 1 base and 4 bases, there was a span of 5 bases. Germline V gene sequence: CDR1 MNHEY, CDR2 SVGEGT. The CDR3 consists of 13 residues.

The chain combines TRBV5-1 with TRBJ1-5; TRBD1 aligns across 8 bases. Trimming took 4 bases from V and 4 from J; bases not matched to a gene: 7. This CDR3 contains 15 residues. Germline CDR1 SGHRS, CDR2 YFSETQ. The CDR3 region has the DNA TGCGCCAGCAGCCCGGACGGACAGGGAAATCAGCCCCAGCATTTT. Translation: CASSPDGQGNQPQHF.

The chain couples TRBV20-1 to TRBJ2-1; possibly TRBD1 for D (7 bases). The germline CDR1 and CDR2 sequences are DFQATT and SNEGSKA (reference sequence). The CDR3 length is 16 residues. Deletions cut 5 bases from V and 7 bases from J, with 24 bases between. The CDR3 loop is CSAEGASAVTGNEQFF. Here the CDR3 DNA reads TGCAGTGCTGAGGGGGCTAGCGCCGTTACAGGGAATGAGCAGTTCTTC.

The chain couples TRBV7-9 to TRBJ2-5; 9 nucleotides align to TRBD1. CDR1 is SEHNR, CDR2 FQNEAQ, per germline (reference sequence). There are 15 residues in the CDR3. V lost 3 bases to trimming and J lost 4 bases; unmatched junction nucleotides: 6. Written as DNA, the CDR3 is TGTGCCAGCAGCTTGATGACAGGGGGTGCAGAGACCCAGTACTTC. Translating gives CASSLMTGGAETQYF.

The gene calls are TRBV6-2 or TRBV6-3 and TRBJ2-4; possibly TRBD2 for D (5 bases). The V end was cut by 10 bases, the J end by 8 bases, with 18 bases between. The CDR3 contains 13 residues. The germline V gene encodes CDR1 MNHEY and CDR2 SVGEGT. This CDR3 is CAISVEGLHIQYF. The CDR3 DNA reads TGTGCCATCTCCGTTGAGGGTCTGCACATTCAGTACTTC.

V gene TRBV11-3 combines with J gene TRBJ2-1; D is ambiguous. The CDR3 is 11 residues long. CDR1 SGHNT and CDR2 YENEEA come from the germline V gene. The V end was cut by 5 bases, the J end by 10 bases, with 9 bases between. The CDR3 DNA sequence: TGTGCCAGCAGCGCGTACGGGGAGCAGTTCTTC. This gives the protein CASSAYGEQFF.

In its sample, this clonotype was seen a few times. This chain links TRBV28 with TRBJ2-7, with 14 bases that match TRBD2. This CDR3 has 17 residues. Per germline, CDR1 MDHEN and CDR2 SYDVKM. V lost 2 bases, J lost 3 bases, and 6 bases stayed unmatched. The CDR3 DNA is TGTGCCAGCAGTTTAGGGGGACTAGCGGGGGTCCGCTACGAGCAGTACTTC. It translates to CASSLGGLAGVRYEQYF.

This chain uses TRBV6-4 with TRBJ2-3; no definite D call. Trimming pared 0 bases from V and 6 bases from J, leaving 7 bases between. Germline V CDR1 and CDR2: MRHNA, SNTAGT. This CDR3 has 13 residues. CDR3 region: CASSDSGQDTQYF. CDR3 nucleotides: TGTGCCAGCAGTGACTCGGGTCAGGATACGCAGTATTTT.

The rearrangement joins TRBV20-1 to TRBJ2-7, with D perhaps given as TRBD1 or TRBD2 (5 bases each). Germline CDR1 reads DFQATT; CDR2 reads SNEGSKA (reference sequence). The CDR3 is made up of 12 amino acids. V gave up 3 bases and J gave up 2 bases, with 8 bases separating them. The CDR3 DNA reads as TGCAGTGCTAGTGAGGGGCCCTACGAGCAGTACTTC. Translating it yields CSASEGPYEQYF.

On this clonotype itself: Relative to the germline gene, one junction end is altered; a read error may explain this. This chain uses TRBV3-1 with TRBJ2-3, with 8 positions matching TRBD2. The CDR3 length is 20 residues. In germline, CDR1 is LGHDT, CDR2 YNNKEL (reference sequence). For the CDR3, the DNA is TGTGCCAGCAGCCAATACTCAACAGGGCCGGGAGGGCCCGGCACGGATACGCAGTATTTT. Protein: CASSQYSTGPGGPGTDTQYF.

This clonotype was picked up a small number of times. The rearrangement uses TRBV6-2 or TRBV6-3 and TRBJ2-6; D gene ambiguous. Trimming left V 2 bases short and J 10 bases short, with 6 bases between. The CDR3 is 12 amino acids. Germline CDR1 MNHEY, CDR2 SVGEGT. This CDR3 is CASSYPENVLTF. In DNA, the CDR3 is TGTGCCAGCAGTTACCCTGAAAACGTCCTGACTTTC.

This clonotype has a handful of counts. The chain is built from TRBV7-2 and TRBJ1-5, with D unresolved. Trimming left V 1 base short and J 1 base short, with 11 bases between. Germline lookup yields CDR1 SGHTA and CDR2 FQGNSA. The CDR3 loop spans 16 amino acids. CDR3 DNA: TGTGCCAGCAGCTTAGTTTCTTTAGGGAGCAATCAGCCCCAGCATTTT. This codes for CASSLVSLGSNQPQHF.

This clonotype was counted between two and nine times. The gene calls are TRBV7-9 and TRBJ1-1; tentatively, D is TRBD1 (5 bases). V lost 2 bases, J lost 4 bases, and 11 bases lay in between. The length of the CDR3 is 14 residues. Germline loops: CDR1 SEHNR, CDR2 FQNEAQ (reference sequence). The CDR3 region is CASSLQGESTEAFF. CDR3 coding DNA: TGTGCCAGCAGCTTACAGGGCGAGAGCACTGAAGCTTTCTTT.

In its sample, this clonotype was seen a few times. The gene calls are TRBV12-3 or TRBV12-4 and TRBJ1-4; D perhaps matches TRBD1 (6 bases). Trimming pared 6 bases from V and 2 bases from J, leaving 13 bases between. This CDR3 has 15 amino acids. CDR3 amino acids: CASSLKRGTNEKLFF. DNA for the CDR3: TGTGCCAGCAGCCTGAAGAGGGGGACTAATGAAAAACTGTTTTTT.

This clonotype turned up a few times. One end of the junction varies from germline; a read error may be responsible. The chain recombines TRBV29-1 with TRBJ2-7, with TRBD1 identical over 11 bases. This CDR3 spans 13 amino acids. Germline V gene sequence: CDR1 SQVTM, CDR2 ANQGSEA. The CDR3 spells CSVRTGGDGPMIF. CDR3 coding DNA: TGCAGCGTTCGGACAGGGGGCGATGGCCCTATGATCTTC.

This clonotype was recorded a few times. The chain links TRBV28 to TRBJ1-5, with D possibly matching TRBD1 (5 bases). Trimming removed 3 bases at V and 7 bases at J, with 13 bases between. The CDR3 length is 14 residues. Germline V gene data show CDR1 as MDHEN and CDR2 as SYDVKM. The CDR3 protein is CASSFGQGLQPQHF. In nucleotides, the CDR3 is TGTGCCAGCAGTTTTGGGCAGGGCCTCCAGCCCCAGCATTTT.

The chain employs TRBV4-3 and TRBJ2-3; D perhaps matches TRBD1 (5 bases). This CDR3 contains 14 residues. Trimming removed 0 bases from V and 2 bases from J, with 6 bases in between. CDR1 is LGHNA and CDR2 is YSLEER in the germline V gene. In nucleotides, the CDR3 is TGCGCCAGCAGCCAAGACAGGGACACAGATACGCAGTATTTT. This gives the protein CASSQDRDTDTQYF.

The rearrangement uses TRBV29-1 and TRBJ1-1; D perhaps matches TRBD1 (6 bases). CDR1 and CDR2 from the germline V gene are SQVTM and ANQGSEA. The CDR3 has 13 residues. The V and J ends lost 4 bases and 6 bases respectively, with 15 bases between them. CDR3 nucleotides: TGCAGCGTTGGGGGGACAACCCTTGCTGAAGCTTTCTTT. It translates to CSVGGTTLAEAFF. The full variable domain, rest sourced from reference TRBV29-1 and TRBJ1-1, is SAVISQKPSRDICQRGTSLTIQCQVDSQVTMMFWYRQQPGQSLTLIATANQGSEATYESGFVIDKFPISRPNLTFSTLTVSNMSPEDSSIYLCSVGGTTLAEAFFGQGTRLTVV.